This TCR beta chain was obtained from a study of cytomegalovirus exposure and HLA in healthy donors. Study-level points and caveats: Later on, an analysis showed TCR association rates differing by HLA locus, with DRB1 the most and HLA-C the fewest.

This PCR relied on a set of 60 Vbeta primers and 13 Jbeta primers. Clones were sequenced by immunoSEQ multiplex PCR, and TCRdb holds only the in-frame ones, with some missing. The table includes 150,000 to 250,000 clones, 79% detected once. The CDR3 sequence is 13 residues long. Trimming removed 6 bases at V and 4 bases at J, with 12 bases between. Germline CDR1 and CDR2: MGHRA and YSYEKL. As for this clone: Its cognate antigen is unknown.

This clonotype was sampled from a woman in her 30s in good health and CMV-seropositive. The rearrangement joins TRBV4-1 to TRBJ1-2; D is ambiguous. The sample consisted of PBMCs. Here the CDR3 DNA reads TGCGCCAGCAGTCTTCAGACAACCTATGGCTACACCTTC. This sequence encodes CASSLQTTYGYTF.